A selection of T cell receptor beta chains follows, all from one sample in a study of regulatory T cells in long-lasting Graves disease. Each CDR3 protein gets one entry after TCRdb re-called the multiplex PCR reads with MiXCR. The data contain hundreds of thousands of distinct CDR3 sequences, around 17% of them singletons. The sample was also linked to a second study, of T cells in Graves' hyperthyroidism and ophthalmopathy.

The material sequenced was peripheral blood mononuclear cells (PBMCs), taken at new diagnosis, from a patient treated with antithyroid drugs. Receptor source: a woman aged 25 to 39 with Graves disease. Each CDR3 is given with its conserved first and last residue. Each record gives: J gene, V gene, D gene, clone size, CDR3 DNA, CDR3 protein. D genes are given only for firm matches. Clone size is given for some rows only: seen once, a few or many times, or a class if the clone is expanded.

j_gene: TRBJ1-1; v_gene: TRBV19; d_gene: .; abundance: many; CDR3nt: TGTGCCAGTAGAGTCCCGGGACGTAAGAACACTGAAGCTTTCTTT; CDR3aa: CASRVPGRKNTEAFF
j_gene: TRBJ2-5; v_gene: TRBV20-1; d_gene: TRBD1; abundance: .; CDR3nt: TGCAGTGCAGACGGGACAGGGGCCCCCCCGGGAGAGACCCAGTACTTC; CDR3aa: CSADGTGAPPGETQYF
j_gene: TRBJ1-1; v_gene: TRBV2; d_gene: .; abundance: many; CDR3nt: TGTGCCAGCACCTATCAGAACACTGAAGCTTTCTTT; CDR3aa: CASTYQNTEAFF
j_gene: TRBJ1-1; v_gene: TRBV7-2; d_gene: .; abundance: few; CDR3nt: TGTGCCAGCAGCTTAGTGGTCACAGCAAGTGAAGCTTTCTTT; CDR3aa: CASSLVVTASEAFF
j_gene: TRBJ2-2; v_gene: TRBV7-2; d_gene: TRBD2; abundance: few; CDR3nt: TGTGCCAGCAGCCCGACTAGCGGGGCGAACACCGGGGAGCTGTTTTTT; CDR3aa: CASSPTSGANTGELFF
j_gene: TRBJ2-7; v_gene: TRBV30; d_gene: .; abundance: .; CDR3nt: TGTGCCTGGGGAACCAGACTGGGGGGCCACGAGCAGTACTTC; CDR3aa: CAWGTRLGGHEQYF
j_gene: TRBJ1-5; v_gene: TRBV20-1; d_gene: TRBD1; abundance: few; CDR3nt: TGCAGTGCTAGAGGGACAGGGGATACGCAGCATTTT; CDR3aa: CSARGTGDTQHF
j_gene: TRBJ2-7; v_gene: TRBV13; d_gene: TRBD1; abundance: few; CDR3nt: TGTGCCAGCAGCTTAGAACCCTTCAGGGGGCCCTACGAGCAGTACTTC; CDR3aa: CASSLEPFRGPYEQYF
j_gene: TRBJ1-2; v_gene: TRBV6-2/TRBV6-3; d_gene: .; abundance: .; CDR3nt: TGTGCCAGCAGTGAGAAGGATGGCTACACCTTC; CDR3aa: CASSEKDGYTF
j_gene: TRBJ2-7; v_gene: TRBV5-1; d_gene: .; abundance: .; CDR3nt: TGCGCCAGCAGCAACCAGGGTAGTGGGCACGAGCAGTACTTC; CDR3aa: CASSNQGSGHEQYF
j_gene: TRBJ2-6; v_gene: TRBV28; d_gene: .; abundance: once; CDR3nt: TGTGCCAGCAGTTTCAGGGGCGGGTCTGGGGCCAACGTCCTGACTTTC; CDR3aa: CASSFRGGSGANVLTF
j_gene: TRBJ2-5; v_gene: TRBV7-9; d_gene: TRBD2; abundance: .; CDR3nt: TGTGCCAGCGTAGCGGGCCAAGAGACCCAGTACTTC; CDR3aa: CASVAGQETQYF
j_gene: TRBJ1-3; v_gene: TRBV7-9; d_gene: .; abundance: .; CDR3nt: TGTGCCAGCAGCTTGAGCAGCAGGTCCCCGAAAAACACCATATATTTT; CDR3aa: CASSLSSRSPKNTIYF
j_gene: TRBJ2-7; v_gene: TRBV2; d_gene: .; abundance: few; CDR3nt: TGTGCCAGCACCCCACAAGACTACGAGCAGTACTTC; CDR3aa: CASTPQDYEQYF
j_gene: TRBJ1-3; v_gene: TRBV30; d_gene: .; abundance: .; CDR3nt: TGTGCCTGGAGGCTGACTGGAAACACCATATATTTT; CDR3aa: CAWRLTGNTIYF
j_gene: TRBJ2-2; v_gene: TRBV19; d_gene: .; abundance: few; CDR3nt: TGTGCCAGTACCCAGAGGCCATCTGCGAACACCGGGGAGCTGTTTTTT; CDR3aa: CASTQRPSANTGELFF
j_gene: TRBJ2-7; v_gene: TRBV20-1; d_gene: TRBD2; abundance: .; CDR3nt: TGCAGTGCTAGTTCCTCAAGCGGGAGCTCCTACGAGCAGTACTTC; CDR3aa: CSASSSSGSSYEQYF
j_gene: TRBJ1-4; v_gene: TRBV11-2; d_gene: .; abundance: .; CDR3nt: TGTGCCAGCAGCTCCCCGCCGGGGGCAGTGAGGAGTGAAAAACTGTTTTTT; CDR3aa: CASSSPPGAVRSEKLFF
j_gene: TRBJ1-1; v_gene: TRBV5-1; d_gene: TRBD1; abundance: many; CDR3nt: TGCGCCAGCAGCACAGGGGTAAGCACTGAAGCTTTCTTT; CDR3aa: CASSTGVSTEAFF
j_gene: TRBJ1-1; v_gene: TRBV2; d_gene: .; abundance: many; CDR3nt: TGTGCCAGCAGTGACAGGGAGAACACTGAAGCTTTCTTT; CDR3aa: CASSDRENTEAFF
j_gene: TRBJ1-4; v_gene: TRBV28; d_gene: .; abundance: many; CDR3nt: TGTGCCAGCAGTCAGTATTTCGCAACTAATGAAAAACTGTTTTTT; CDR3aa: CASSQYFATNEKLFF
j_gene: TRBJ1-2; v_gene: TRBV20-1; d_gene: .; abundance: .; CDR3nt: TGCAGTACCCAGGGGGGCTACACCTTC; CDR3aa: CSTQGGYTF
j_gene: TRBJ2-3; v_gene: TRBV20-1; d_gene: TRBD2; abundance: few; CDR3nt: TGCAGTGCTTGGACTAGCGATGTAGCAGATACGCAGTATTTT; CDR3aa: CSAWTSDVADTQYF
j_gene: TRBJ2-2; v_gene: TRBV20-1; d_gene: .; abundance: .; CDR3nt: TGCAGTGCTGCTGAATCCGCTGGGAGAGAGCTGTTTTTT; CDR3aa: CSAAESAGRELFF
j_gene: TRBJ1-5; v_gene: TRBV6-1; d_gene: .; abundance: many; CDR3nt: TGTGCCAGCAGTCGGGAGATTAGCAATCAGCCCCAGCATTTT; CDR3aa: CASSREISNQPQHF
j_gene: TRBJ2-7; v_gene: TRBV5-5; d_gene: TRBD2; abundance: .; CDR3nt: TGTGCCAGCAGCTTGAGGATAGCGGGAGCTCACGAGCAGTACTTC; CDR3aa: CASSLRIAGAHEQYF
j_gene: TRBJ1-5; v_gene: TRBV24-1; d_gene: .; abundance: many; CDR3nt: TGTGCCACCCAACAGGGAGGCGGCAATCAGCCCCAGCATTTT; CDR3aa: CATQQGGGNQPQHF
j_gene: TRBJ1-5; v_gene: TRBV6-5; d_gene: TRBD1; abundance: many; CDR3nt: TGTGCCAGCAGTTCCAGGGGGGACAGGGTTGGTCAGCCCCAGCATTTT; CDR3aa: CASSSRGDRVGQPQHF
j_gene: TRBJ1-6; v_gene: TRBV25-1; d_gene: .; abundance: few; CDR3nt: TGTGCCAGCAGTGATGGATCATTTAATTCACCCCTCCACTTT; CDR3aa: CASSDGSFNSPLHF
j_gene: TRBJ2-5; v_gene: TRBV18; d_gene: .; abundance: many; CDR3nt: TGTGCCAGCAGCCCGACGCAAGAGACCCAGTACTTC; CDR3aa: CASSPTQETQYF
j_gene: TRBJ2-3; v_gene: TRBV12-3/TRBV12-4; d_gene: TRBD1; abundance: many; CDR3nt: TGTGCCAGCAGTTCACCGGGACAGGGAGGGGGAGATACGCAGTATTTT; CDR3aa: CASSSPGQGGGDTQYF
j_gene: TRBJ2-7; v_gene: TRBV9; d_gene: TRBD1; abundance: few; CDR3nt: TGTGCCAGCAGCCTCGGACAGGGGTTTACCTACGAGCAGTACTTC; CDR3aa: CASSLGQGFTYEQYF
j_gene: TRBJ2-7; v_gene: TRBV3-1; d_gene: TRBD2; abundance: many; CDR3nt: TGTGCCAGCAGCCGGGGGACTAGACTCTACGAGCAGTACTTC; CDR3aa: CASSRGTRLYEQYF